This note documents a single TCR beta chain sequence. The V gene's germline CDR1 is SGHRS and CDR2 YFSETQ. The CDR3 sequence is 15 residues long. The V and J ends lost 0 bases and 0 bases, in that order; junction bases with no gene match: 2. The repertoire was sequenced with immunoSEQ multiplex PCR; TCRdb's copy has only in-frame clones and lacks some. The sample has roughly 660,000 clones, roughly 90% seen once. This sample is part of a study of shared T cell receptors in the human thymus. The sample was also linked to a second study, of human thymus T cells.

This clonotype was obtained from a boy under two years old with a congenital heart defect. Material for sequencing was thymocytes. This rearrangement joins TRBV5-1 to TRBJ2-7; TRBD1 agrees at 8 bases. The DNA of the CDR3 is TGCGCCAGCAGCTTGGGGGGACAGGACTCCTACGAGCAGTACTTC. Its translation: CASSLGGQDSYEQYF.